A selection of T cell receptor beta chains follows, all from one sample in a study of beta chain features in type 1 diabetes. The method was immunoSEQ multiplex PCR; TCRdb's version includes in-frame clones alone and lacks a portion of them. The repertoire consists of over 350,000 clones, with about 15% occurring once and the leading ten covering roughly 0.019%. Sequencing was performed on naive CD4+ T cells from blood. All receptors come from a woman aged 18-30 years in good health. Each CDR3 is given with its conserved first and last residue. Fields, in order: V gene, D gene, clone size, J gene, CDR3 DNA, CDR3 protein. D genes are given only for firm matches. Only part of the rows carry a size: once, few, many, or a class if the clone is expanded.

>TRBV5-1|-|-|TRBJ2-7
TGCGCCAGCAGCTTGACGACAGACTCCTACGAGCAGTACTTC
CASSLTTDSYEQYF
>TRBV6-5|-|-|TRBJ2-7
TGTGCCAGCAGTTCACCTGGTGAGATATACGAGCAGTACTTC
CASSSPGEIYEQYF
>TRBV13|-|few|TRBJ2-7
TGTGCCAGCAGCTTAAAAGCTAACGAGCAGTACTTC
CASSLKANEQYF
>TRBV19|TRBD1|-|TRBJ2-7
TGTGCCAGTAGCCCCCGGACAGGGACGACCTACGAGCAGTACTTC
CASSPRTGTTYEQYF
>TRBV20-1|-|-|TRBJ1-2
TGCAGTGCTAGAGACTCTTATGGCTACACCTTC
CSARDSYGYTF
>TRBV29-1|-|few|TRBJ1-5
TGCAGCGTTGGAAGGTCGGGTGGGTCGGGCAATCAGCCCCAGCATTTT
CSVGRSGGSGNQPQHF
>TRBV9|-|-|TRBJ1-1
TGTGCCAGCAGCCCGCCTTACGGGGGGACTGAAGCTTTCTTT
CASSPPYGGTEAFF
>TRBV6-5|-|-|TRBJ1-2
TGTGCCAGCAGTTATCGCGGGAGAGGGGCAAACTATGGCTACACCTTC
CASSYRGRGANYGYTF
>TRBV7-3|-|-|TRBJ1-1
TGTGCCAGCAGCTGGACAGACATGAACACTGAAGCTTTCTTT
CASSWTDMNTEAFF
>TRBV25-1|-|few|TRBJ1-4
TGTGCCAGCAGGGAGTTGGGTGAAAAACTGTTTTTT
CASRELGEKLFF
>TRBV5-1|TRBD1|-|TRBJ2-5
TGCGCCAGCAGCCCCCGGGACAGGGGTTTAGAGACCCAGTACTTC
CASSPRDRGLETQYF
>TRBV5-1|TRBD1|few|TRBJ2-3
TGCGCCAGCAGCATAACCGGGACAGACACAGATACGCAGTATTTT
CASSITGTDTDTQYF
>TRBV28|-|-|TRBJ1-5
TGTGCCACCAAAGGGGGGGTCTGGAGCAATCAGCCCCAGCATTTT
CATKGGVWSNQPQHF
>TRBV13|-|-|TRBJ2-1
TGTGCCAGCAGCCTTAGGCAGGGGGGGCAGTTCTTC
CASSLRQGGQFF
>TRBV5-4|-|-|TRBJ1-1
TGTGCCAGCAGCTTGGCAGGGGTATTAGGAGCTTTCTTT
CASSLAGVLGAFF
>TRBV18|-|-|TRBJ1-1
TGTGCCAGCTCATCCTTGGACAGCAAGAACACTGAAGCTTTCTTT
CASSSLDSKNTEAFF
>TRBV4-1|TRBD1|-|TRBJ2-7
TGCGCCAGCAGCCAAGATCGACAGGGGTTGCGAGAGCAGTACTTC
CASSQDRQGLREQYF
>TRBV19|TRBD1|few|TRBJ2-1
TGTGCCAGTAGTATCGACAGGGGCGACCTCTCCTACAATGAGCAGTTCTTC
CASSIDRGDLSYNEQFF
>TRBV23-1|-|few|TRBJ1-4
TGCGCCAGCAGTCAATCCAGGGATCCAACTAATGAAAAACTGTTTTTT
CASSQSRDPTNEKLFF
>TRBV7-8|-|-|TRBJ1-4
TGTGCCAGCAGCCAGCGGCAGTTGAATGAAAAACTGTTTTTT
CASSQRQLNEKLFF
>TRBV11-2|-|-|TRBJ2-5
TGTGCCAGCAGTTTTGGTGTAGCGACCCAGTACTTC
CASSFGVATQYF
>TRBV28|-|few|TRBJ1-2
TGTGCCAGCTTCGGTGCCCCAGCAGGCAACTATGGCTACACCTTC
CASFGAPAGNYGYTF
>TRBV28|-|few|TRBJ2-3
TGTGCCAGCAGTTTAGTAGCGAGAGCGGATACGCAGTATTTT
CASSLVARADTQYF
>TRBV14|-|-|TRBJ1-1
TGTGCCAGCAGCCAGATGGGGGGAAATAAGTATCACACCGAAGCTTTCTTT
CASSQMGGNKYHTEAFF
>TRBV18|TRBD1|-|TRBJ2-1
TGTGCCAGCTCACCGCCCGGGACAGGGAGCAATGAGCAGTTCTTC
CASSPPGTGSNEQFF
>TRBV5-1|-|few|TRBJ1-1
TGCGCCAGCAGCTTGTCAGGGGCCCCCACTGAAGCTTTCTTT
CASSLSGAPTEAFF
>TRBV5-4|-|-|TRBJ2-5
TGTGCCAGCAGCCTGGCCAGGGGCCAAGAGACCCAGTACTTC
CASSLARGQETQYF
>TRBV11-3|-|-|TRBJ2-2
TGTGCCAGCAGCTTAGTAATCGGGGAGCTGTTTTTT
CASSLVIGELFF
>TRBV30|-|-|TRBJ1-1
TGTGCCTGGAGTGACCGTATGGAGGCTTTCTTT
CAWSDRMEAFF
>TRBV18|TRBD2|few|TRBJ2-7
TGTGCCAGCTCACCAAGCAGCGGGAGCTCCTACGAGCAGTACTTC
CASSPSSGSSYEQYF
>TRBV13|TRBD1|few|TRBJ2-2
TGTGCCAGCAGGATGGACAGGGGCACCGGGGAGCTGTTTTTT
CASRMDRGTGELFF
>TRBV29-1|TRBD1|-|TRBJ2-1
TGCAGCGCCCGACGCGGACAGGGGGAAGATGAGCAGTTCTTC
CSARRGQGEDEQFF
>TRBV30|TRBD2|few|TRBJ2-1
TGTGCCTGGAGGGCCTTGGGGGGGGATCCCTACAATGAGCAGTTCTTC
CAWRALGGDPYNEQFF
>TRBV7-8|TRBD2|-|TRBJ2-1
TGTGCCAGCAGCCTCCGACTAGCGGGAGGAATTAACAATGAGCAGTTCTTC
CASSLRLAGGINNEQFF
>TRBV29-1|TRBD2|-|TRBJ2-4
TGCAGCGTTAGCGGGAGGGTCAAAAACATTCAGTACTTC
CSVSGRVKNIQYF
>TRBV25-1|TRBD1|-|TRBJ1-2
TGTGCCAGCAGCCCGACAGGGGGCGGTGGGTATGGCTACACCTTC
CASSPTGGGGYGYTF
>TRBV28|-|-|TRBJ2-7
TGTGCCAGCAGCACAGACGGTGACGAGCAGTACTTC
CASSTDGDEQYF
>TRBV9|-|few|TRBJ2-7
TGTGCCAGCAGCGTAGGGAAGAACAGAGCCTACGAGCAGTACTTC
CASSVGKNRAYEQYF
>TRBV25-1|-|-|TRBJ1-2
TGTGCCAGCAGTCAGAATGATTATGGCTACACCTTC
CASSQNDYGYTF
>TRBV6-6|TRBD1|-|TRBJ1-2
TGTGCCAGCAGTTTCCGGACAGGGGGATATGGCTACACCTTC
CASSFRTGGYGYTF
>TRBV7-2|-|-|TRBJ2-1
TGTGCCAGCAGTCTAACTAGGTACAATGAGCAGTTCTTC
CASSLTRYNEQFF
>TRBV7-9|-|-|TRBJ2-7
TGTGCCAGCAGCCTCATGCAGGCCTACGAGCAGTACTTC
CASSLMQAYEQYF
>TRBV7-9|TRBD2|-|TRBJ2-7
TGTGCCAGCACCCTATCTAGCGGGAACCCCTACGAGCAGTACTTC
CASTLSSGNPYEQYF
>TRBV7-9|TRBD2|-|TRBJ2-3
TGTGCCAGCAGCCCCCTAGCGGGGGGCACAGATACGCAGTATTTT
CASSPLAGGTDTQYF
>TRBV5-1|TRBD2|-|TRBJ2-1
TGCGCCAGCAGCTTTGACCAGCGGGGCAATGAGCAGTTCTTC
CASSFDQRGNEQFF
>TRBV13|TRBD2|-|TRBJ2-5
TGTGCCAGCAGCTACAGCGGGACTCAAGAGACCCAGTACTTC
CASSYSGTQETQYF
>TRBV30|-|few|TRBJ1-2
TGTGCCTGGAGTGTCGTTTATTTCTACACCTTC
CAWSVVYFYTF
>TRBV4-1|TRBD1|-|TRBJ2-1
TGCGCCAGCAGCCAATTTCCGGGACAGGGTTACAATGAGCAGTTCTTC
CASSQFPGQGYNEQFF
>TRBV5-4|TRBD1|-|TRBJ1-1
TGTGCCAGCCACCCCCGGGGGACAGGGTTTCCGAACACTGAAGCTTTCTTT
CASHPRGTGFPNTEAFF
>TRBV11-2|TRBD1|-|TRBJ1-2
TGTGCCAGCAGCTTCCTTGGACAGGGAGATTACTATGGCTACACCTTC
CASSFLGQGDYYGYTF
>TRBV6-5|-|few|TRBJ2-4
TGTGCCAGCAGGGGGGGGCAAAACATTCAGTACTTC
CASRGGQNIQYF
>TRBV19|-|-|TRBJ2-5
TGTGCCAGTACCCCGGGGAGAAAAGAGACCCAGTACTTC
CASTPGRKETQYF